This T cell receptor beta chain was captured by sequencing in a study of spatial heterogeneity in lung cancer (dated by TCRdb to between 2018 and 2021). The study in broad terms: Beta-chain transcripts were consistently detected in greater numbers than alpha-chain transcripts, which likely reflects a higher abundance of beta-chain transcripts. In the raw uncorrected reads, each unique combination of TCR and UMI appeared more than ten times on average. In non-small cell lung cancer, the study made a quantitative comparison of TCR alpha and beta repertoires among multiple tumor regions, matched nontumor lung and blood. Nonsynonymous mutation counts, determined by whole-exome sequencing of tumor tissue, were related to features of the TCR repertoire. Both alpha and beta chains were TCR-sequenced in samples taken at surgery, namely 220 tumor regions, approximately 66 matched nontumor lung samples and some 53 PBMC samples. The research as a whole found: Ubiquitous expanded tumor TCRs were found in blood more often at tumor resection than at routine follow-up. Additional single-cell paired TCR alpha and beta sequencing was considered necessary to confirm, at a functional level, the hypothesis that regional TCRs recognize regional mutations.

About this clonotype itself: Its antigen has not been determined. No per-base quality is available; no much larger clone lies one base away.

Interpreted using the paper, the time point label stands for: sample taken at primary tumor resection. Without any cell sorting, TCR sequencing was performed on whole RNA extracted either from tumor and nontumor lung tissue or from cryopreserved PBMC samples. The donors were approximately 70 patients from the lung TRACERx cohort who had early-stage, untreated non-small cell lung cancer. Patients were selected for TCR sequencing only if sufficient RNA was available from at least two tumor regions. Library creation used 5' RACE. The reads were generated on a NextSeq 500. To allow correction of PCR and sequencing errors, the TCR library protocol tagged every TCR cDNA molecule with a unique molecular identifier. Per the original workflow: TCR identification, UMI-based error correction and CDR3 extraction were performed with Decombinator tools. TCRs above a frequency of 2 per 1,000, corresponding to the top 1% of the tumor frequency distribution, were defined as expanded. Rényi diversity was computed with the R vegan package after subsampling each repertoire 100 times to 5,000 TCRs. To build CDR3 similarity networks, amino acid triplet string-kernel similarity was used, and CDR3s were connected when their pairwise similarity was above 0.82. TCRdb reprocessing: public reads trimmed at Q25 with fastp, clones called with MiXCR, in-frame beta chains kept. Records with the same CDR3 protein are collapsed into one entry carrying the most frequent genes and DNA. What appears here as the V and J calls and clone size reflects TCRdb's work, not the paper's. The sample table shows some 37,000 distinct CDR3 sequences, and roughly 5% are seen once. Together, the top ten hold under 35% of the sample.

Taken from cysteine to phenylalanine, the CDR3 has 13 residues. Of all the DNA, just the CDR3 is kept, 39 bases in frame from base 1. The germline V gene (reference sequence) sets CDR1 to LNHDA and CDR2 to SQIVND. The V and J ends are trimmed by 0 bases and 6 bases, leaving 6 bases between them. The TCR was taken from a female donor with early-stage non-small cell lung cancer. The V and J genes are TRBV19 and TRBJ1-5, with the D segment identity uncertain. The sequencing here drew on PBMCs, taken at surgery. The CDR3 protein is CASSIDQVQPQHF. In nucleotides, the sequence is TGTGCCAGTAGTATAGACCAGGTTCAGCCCCAGCATTTT.